A selection of T cell receptor beta chains follows, all from one sample in a study of identical twins. In TCRdb, the 5' RACE reads were re-called with MiXCR into one record per CDR3 protein. The data contain about 210,000 distinct CDR3 sequences, around 10% of them singletons. Sequences were obtained from memory (CD45RO+) T cells sorted from blood. Receptors were obtained from a young woman in good health. Each CDR3 is given with its conserved first and last residue.

j_call,v_call,cdr3_aa
TRBJ1-2,TRBV3-1,CASSQGQGAANYGYTF
TRBJ2-2,TRBV2,CASSPREATGELFF
TRBJ1-1,TRBV3-1,CASSHREISEAFF
TRBJ2-3,TRBV9,CASSVSIGTSGGPRRDTQYF
TRBJ2-5,TRBV20-1,CSASGTSIQETQYF
TRBJ2-1,TRBV7-2,CASSLGSVSSYNEQFF
TRBJ1-1,TRBV20-1,CSAPAQGATRANTEAFF
TRBJ2-6,TRBV27,CASRNREGPLTSGANVLTF
TRBJ1-2,TRBV7-2,CASSLWAGNYGYTF
TRBJ2-2,TRBV5-1,CASMDRGPGAGELFF
TRBJ2-3,TRBV10-2,CASNLNGGFTDTQYF
TRBJ1-1,TRBV11-2,CASSYRTGRNTEAFF
TRBJ2-5,TRBV4-2,CASSQGQGETQYF
TRBJ1-1,TRBV5-1,CASSLGLMNTEAFF
TRBJ2-1,TRBV10-3,CAISVGQQNEQFF
TRBJ2-5,TRBV6-5,CASSYSRPRGLGETQYF
TRBJ2-2,TRBV27,CASSITPGELFF
TRBJ2-5,TRBV6-6,CASRLGPGETQYF
TRBJ2-1,TRBV20-1,CSAADVRSSYNEQFF
TRBJ2-5,TRBV10-2,CASSIIDSPKETQYF
TRBJ2-4,TRBV7-8,CASSQSTRYIQYF
TRBJ2-1,TRBV20-1,CSAKTSGQNEQFF
TRBJ2-3,TRBV20-1,CSARDRTVSTDTQYF
TRBJ2-1,TRBV6-1,CASSHTGDTYNEQFF
TRBJ2-1,TRBV20-1,CSASLNWGQYNEQFF
TRBJ2-7,TRBV7-8,CASSLIDRGGEQYF
TRBJ1-2,TRBV12-3/TRBV12-4,CASKDTNYGYTF
TRBJ1-6,TRBV12-3/TRBV12-4,CASSLADNISPLHF
TRBJ1-2,TRBV3-1,CASSVRGHGYTF
TRBJ1-6,TRBV20-1,CSARSPGPRGSPLHF
TRBJ1-2,TRBV18,CASSPPSGFYGYTF
TRBJ1-2,TRBV7-2,CASSLGHYVGTHGYTF
TRBJ1-2,TRBV19,CASKEWSRGYTF
TRBJ2-5,TRBV11-3,CASSHGNAVGETQYF
TRBJ1-1,TRBV5-1,CASSRDRGGNTEAFF
TRBJ2-7,TRBV10-3,CAISVERGVEQYF
TRBJ1-1,TRBV10-2,CASSAAIEAFF
TRBJ1-2,TRBV6-1,CASREQGSGPGYTF
TRBJ2-1,TRBV12-3/TRBV12-4,CASTSRLAGASEQFF
TRBJ2-7,TRBV19,CASTDEYEQYF
TRBJ2-1,TRBV2,CASSEDLLAGYNEQFF
TRBJ2-1,TRBV25-1,CASRRADSYNEQFF
TRBJ2-1,TRBV20-1,CSASGVTPDEQFF
TRBJ2-1,TRBV5-5,CASSTPAGLAGGQNEQFF
TRBJ2-3,TRBV7-9,CASSYGLAGVLSDTQYF
TRBJ2-1,TRBV29-1,CSVEIGLAGQGEQFF
TRBJ2-3,TRBV9,CASSGGLAGGTDTQYF